This T cell receptor (beta chain) was profiled in a study of a mutant IDH1 vaccine in newly diagnosed glioma (dated by TCRdb to 2020 to 2023). For the wider study: Vaccination began 4-6 weeks after radiotherapy alone, or alongside temozolomide cycles in the chemotherapy-containing groups. Of the roughly 30 treated patients, roughly 60% were male and around 40% were female, and the mean age was roughly 40 years. Before enrollment, patients had received standard therapy of radiotherapy alone, temozolomide alone, or radiochemotherapy with temozolomide; most received the combination. The week-35 safety follow-up was designated visit V12, and the week-47 end of study was designated visit V13. Six visits were used for peripheral blood collection: V03 (baseline), V05, V07, V10, V12 and V13. For exploratory analyses, fewer than 30 treated patients had longitudinal TCRB deep sequencing done wherever samples were available. Results the study describes overall, beyond this receptor: No apparent relationship was observed between pseudoprogression and alterations in the top peripheral T cell clonotypes detected by TCRB sequencing. Selection of PBMC samples for TCRB deep sequencing was based on availability. Immune responses induced by the vaccine were seen in approximately 93% of patients across multiple MHC alleles. It was noted by the authors that analyses of patient blood samples could not be reproduced owing to sample limitations.

The time point label, as the study defines it: week 35, safety follow-up. Every vaccine dose consisted of 300 ug of a 20-mer mutant IDH1 peptide in Montanide, administered subcutaneously together with topical imiquimod. Patients received eight vaccinations in weeks 1, 3, 5, 7, 11, 15, 19 and 23, corresponding to visits V03 through V10. Donors had newly diagnosed WHO grade 3 or 4 IDH1-mutant astrocytomas with loss of nuclear ATRX. The samples were drawn from NOA16, a multicentre, single-arm, open-label phase I trial in Germany that tested a mutant IDH1 peptide vaccine in humans for the first time. Genomic DNA for TCRB sequencing was extracted from EDTA blood using the DNeasy Blood and Tissue Kit. Regarding this clone: The specificity of this receptor is unknown. No clone much larger than this one lies a single base away; base qualities are absent.

Libraries were constructed by the immunoSEQ multiplex PCR assay. Rearranged TCR beta chain sequences were amplified using the hsTCRB Kit according to the manufacturer's protocol. Sequencing of TCRB libraries was carried out on an Illumina MiSeq. The authors processed their data as follows. The kit vendor's proprietary platform handled demultiplexing, trimming and gene mapping. TCRdb re-hosts the immuneACCESS table, in-frame sequences only. Its copies lack some clones; in the studies checked, an unresolved V gene accounts for under half of them, and the cause for the rest is not known. V, J and clone size are those of that table, while D and trimming were read from the DNA. The sample profile shows approximately 50,000 clones; about nine tenths of them were found once. Around 1.7% of the sample rests with the top ten. Inclusive of the bounding cysteine and phenylalanine, the CDR3 is 16 residues long. CDR3 DNA only is kept here, 48 bases in frame from base 1. From a lookup of the germline V gene, CDR1 and CDR2 are SGHRS and YFSETQ. V and J lose 4 bases and 1 base, and a span of 18 bases separates them.

The TCR originated in a man aged 40-55 years with glioma. Sample: PBMCs, taken from a glioma patient whose treatment included an IDH1 peptide vaccine. The rearranged segments are TRBV5-1 and TRBJ2-7, with a weak D call of TRBD1 (6 bases match). The base sequence is TGCGCCAGCAGCCTATCCGTGCTAGGGGGATCCTACGAGCAGTACTTC. Its translation reads: CASSLSVLGGSYEQYF.